One TCR beta chain is described in this entry. Sequence at one end of the junction differs from germline and may be a read error. Germline CDR1 is SNHLY and CDR2 is FYNNEI. The CDR3 is 13 residues long. These data are taken from a study of neurological immune-mediated disorders. Each CDR3 protein gets one entry after TCRdb re-called the 5' RACE reads with MiXCR. Seen here are about 74,000 distinct CDR3 sequences, 4% to 6% observed once, and the top ten hold just under 7.5%. The sample comprised PBMCs. This sequence was found in a man aged 18 to 30 with multiple sclerosis. The chain couples TRBV2 to TRBJ1-5, with 8 bases aligning to TRBD1. The CDR3 reads CANTGQGNKPQHF. For the CDR3, the DNA is TGTGCCAACACCGGACAGGGCAATAAGCCCCAGCATTTT.